Described below is a single T cell receptor (beta chain) sequence and its context. No DNA is shown, since the ends of the CDR3 on it are uncertain; the CDR3 is the one TCRdb lists. Reverse transcription of about 0.5 to 1 ug RNA used random hexamers. Across 54 Vbeta and 13 Jbeta, TCR beta CDR3 was amplified with immunoSEQ multiplex PCR. TCRdb independently ran MiXCR on the immunoSEQ multiplex PCR reads; one entry per CDR3 protein. The sample shows 180,000 or so distinct CDR3 sequences, roughly 95% of them seen only once. The germline gives CDR1 SQVTM, CDR2 ANQGSEA. The CDR3 adds up to 17 amino acids, both ends counted. These data come from a study of CD8 T cells in Susac syndrome.

The sample comprised CD4+ T cells from PBMCs. This sequence originates from a human donor with multiple sclerosis. The chain carries TRBV29-1 and TRBJ1-1; TRBD1, the table's D call, lacks a check against the DNA. The CDR3 protein is CSVGPGTGEGRNTEVFF.